A single sample gave rise to the 27 T cell receptor beta chains below, sequenced in a study of blood T cell repertoires in COVID-19. Data came from immunoSEQ multiplex PCR; TCRdb stores just in-frame clones and leaves some out. Altogether 150,000 to 200,000 clones are present, more than 80% being singletons, with the ten largest covering roughly 12%. The sequenced sample consisted of PBMCs or T cells enriched from blood (not recorded which). The origin of the receptors is a man between 45 and 60 years old who had recovered from COVID-19.

This chain uses TRBV2 with TRBJ1-5, with TRBD1 identical over 9 bases. The V gene's germline CDR1 is SNHLY and CDR2 FYNNEI. Trimming cost V 3 bases and J 5 bases; bases outside gene matches: 5. This CDR3 is 15 amino acids long. CDR3: CASSEGDRDYQPQHF. The CDR3 nucleotides read TGTGCCAGCAGTGAGGGGGACAGGGACTATCAGCCCCAGCATTTT. Full variable domain (rest looked up from reference TRBV2 and TRBJ1-5): EPEVTQTPSHQVTQMGQEVILRCVPISNHLYFYWYRQILGQKVEFLVSFYNNEISEKSEIFDDQFSVERPDGSNFTLKIRSTKLEDSAMYFCASSEGDRDYQPQHFGDGTRLSIL.

This chain links TRBV13 with TRBJ1-2; 9 nucleotides align to TRBD1. The V gene end was trimmed by 5 bases and the J gene end by 6 bases; junction bases not matched to a gene: 4. The CDR3 is made up of 13 amino acids. Germline V gene data show CDR1 as PRHDT and CDR2 as FYEKMQ (reference sequence). CDR3 loop: CASSPGTGNGYTF. The CDR3 region has the DNA TGTGCCAGCAGCCCTGGGACAGGGAATGGCTACACCTTC.

The table lists this clone with a few counts. This rearrangement joins TRBV6-2 or TRBV6-3 to TRBJ2-7, with a possible D match to TRBD2 (6 bases). V gave up 5 bases and J gave up 7 bases, with 15 bases separating them. The CDR3 length is 13 residues. Germline V lookup: CDR1 MNHEY, CDR2 SVGEGT. In nucleotides, the CDR3 is TGTGCCAGCAGTGCTCGGGGACGGGGGGAGCAGTACTTC. This encodes CASSARGRGEQYF.

V usage is TRBV11-2 and J usage is TRBJ2-2, with 8 bases that match TRBD1. This CDR3 has 16 residues. With 1 base clipped from V and 2 bases from J, the junction kept 3 bases outside the gene matches. CDR1 and CDR2 (germline): SGHAT, FQNNGV. The CDR3 nucleotides are TGTGCCAGCAGCTTAGTCGACAGGGGTAACACCGGGGAGCTGTTTTTT. Protein product: CASSLVDRGNTGELFF.

The J gene is TRBJ1-5, the V gene TRBV5-1; 8 bases agree with TRBD1. CDR1 is SGHRS and CDR2 is YFSETQ in the germline V gene. V shed 1 base and J 0 bases; nucleotides not matched to a gene: 6. This CDR3 is built from 17 residues. CDR3 bases: TGCGCCAGCAGCTTGAAACTGACAGGGGATAGCAATCAGCCCCAGCATTTT. It encodes CASSLKLTGDSNQPQHF.

This chain uses TRBV18 with TRBJ1-4; D not certain. Germline CDR1 reads KGHSH; CDR2 reads LQKENI. V lost 3 bases and J lost 5, with 16 bases in between. This CDR3 is 16 amino acids long. CDR3 amino acids: CASSPRVSGSNEKLFF. DNA for the CDR3: TGTGCCAGCTCACCCCGAGTATCCGGGTCGAATGAAAAACTGTTTTTT.

This clone has only a few counts. The rearrangement uses TRBV7-9 and TRBJ2-2, with 11 bases that match TRBD1. After removal of 4 bases from V and 4 bases from J, the junction contained 2 bases not matched to a gene. The germline gives CDR1 SEHNR, CDR2 FQNEAQ (reference sequence). This CDR3 region has 15 residues. The CDR3 coding sequence is TGTGCCAGCAGCTCTGGGACAGGGGGCACCGGGGAGCTGTTTTTT. Protein product: CASSSGTGGTGELFF.

The V call is TRBV5-4, the J call TRBJ1-6; TRBD1 matches 8 bases. Germline V gene lookup returns CDR1 SGHNT and CDR2 YYREEE (reference sequence). The V gene end was trimmed by 4 bases and the J gene end by 9 bases; junction bases not matched to a gene: 6. The CDR3 totals 14 residues. The DNA for the CDR3 is TGTGCCAGCAGCCCGGACAGGGTGGCTTCACCCCTCCACTTT. Protein product: CASSPDRVASPLHF.

This sequence joins TRBV29-1 and TRBJ2-1; 7 positions match TRBD1. V was pared by 8 bases and J by 4 bases, with 5 bases of the junction left unmatched. This CDR3 spans 12 amino acids. CDR1 and CDR2 from the germline V gene are SQVTM and ANQGSEA. The CDR3 DNA reads as TGCAGCTCTGGGGACAGATACAATGAGCAGTTCTTC. It translates to CSSGDRYNEQFF.

This rearrangement joins TRBV5-1 to TRBJ1-1, with D uncertain. This CDR3 is built from 17 residues. V lost 0 bases to trimming and J lost 0 bases, with 15 bases between them. CDR1 is SGHRS and CDR2 is YFSETQ in the germline V gene. CDR3 loop: CASSLAWAGKMNTEAFF. CDR3 bases: TGCGCCAGCAGCTTGGCCTGGGCGGGTAAAATGAACACTGAAGCTTTCTTT.

This clone appeared a few times. The V call is TRBV5-6, the J call TRBJ1-2, with D possibly being TRBD1 (5 bases). CDR1 is SGHDT and CDR2 is YYEEEE in the germline V gene. CDR3 length: 13 residues. Trimming pared 5 bases from V and 4 bases from J, leaving 12 bases between. CDR3 region: CASSRDSRYGYTF. CDR3 coding DNA: TGTGCCAGCAGTCGGGACTCTCGCTATGGCTACACCTTC.

The rearrangement links TRBV5-5 to TRBJ2-5, with D uncertain. CDR3 size: 15 residues. Per the germline V gene, CDR1 is SGHKS and CDR2 is YYEKEE (reference sequence). V lost 1 base, J lost 2 bases, and 12 bases lay in between. The CDR3 coding sequence is TGTGCCAGCAGCTTGCAGCGTCAGAGTCAAGAGACCCAGTACTTC. Its translation: CASSLQRQSQETQYF.

This chain links TRBV6-5 with TRBJ1-1; weak D call: TRBD1 (5 bases). Germline V CDR1 and CDR2: MNHEY, SVGAGI. V was cut by 0 bases and J by 2 bases, with 10 bases left in between. The CDR3 is made up of 15 amino acids. In DNA, the CDR3 is TGTGCCAGCAGTTACTCGATGGGACTCAACACTGAAGCTTTCTTT. Translating it yields CASSYSMGLNTEAFF.

The chain carries TRBV6-4 and TRBJ1-6, with a tentative D call TRBD1 (6 bases). Looked up from germline, CDR1 is MRHNA and CDR2 is SNTAGT. Deletions cut 6 bases from V and 7 bases from J, with 13 bases between. The CDR3 runs to 14 residues. DNA for the CDR3: TGTGCCAGCAGACCGGGACATCGGAATTCACCCCTCCACTTT. Residues: CASRPGHRNSPLHF.

The genes are TRBV19 and TRBJ1-5, with TRBD1 matching over 7 bases. Germline CDR1 and CDR2: LNHDA and SQIVND (reference sequence). Trimming removed 8 bases from V and 6 bases from J; junction bases left unmatched: 7. There are 13 residues in the CDR3. CDR3 sequence reads: CASQTGTAQPQHF. CDR3 sequence (DNA): TGTGCCAGTCAGACAGGGACCGCTCAGCCCCAGCATTTT.

This rearrangement joins TRBV14 to TRBJ2-1, with 8 bases matching TRBD2. Trimming removed 2 bases from V and 4 bases from J; junction bases left unmatched: 4. From germline, CDR1 is SGHDN and CDR2 FVKESK. The CDR3 has 15 residues. CDR3: CASSQLAGGYNEQFF. The CDR3 DNA follows: TGTGCCAGCAGCCAACTGGCGGGGGGTTACAATGAGCAGTTCTTC.

The chain employs TRBV6-5 and TRBJ1-5; D call uncertain. V was clipped by 9 bases and J by 5 bases, with 5 bases between them. The length of the CDR3 is 10 residues. Germline V gene data show CDR1 as MNHEY and CDR2 as SVGAGI. The CDR3, as DNA: TGTGCCAGGTTCGATCAGCCCCAGCATTTT. Translated: CARFDQPQHF.

In regard to this clone: The same CDR3 is also encoded by other DNA sequences in this sample. This chain links TRBV7-2 with TRBJ2-5, with 7 bases fitting TRBD1. With 1 base clipped from V and 5 bases from J, the junction kept 4 bases outside the gene matches. CDR3 size: 14 residues. The germline CDR1 and CDR2 sequences are SGHTA and FQGNSA. The CDR3 region is CASSLGRGGETQYF. The CDR3 bases are TGTGCCAGCAGCTTAGGGAGAGGGGGCGAGACCCAGTACTTC.

This chain joins TRBV7-3 and TRBJ2-7, with 7 bases aligning to TRBD2. V lost 0 bases to trimming and J lost 3 bases; unmatched junction nucleotides: 14. The length of the CDR3 is 18 residues. Germline V lookup: CDR1 SGHTA, CDR2 FQGTGA. The CDR3 sequence: CASSLTLWRGFGCYEQYF. Written as DNA, the CDR3 is TGTGCCAGCAGCTTAACACTGTGGCGGGGGTTCGGTTGCTACGAGCAGTACTTC.

This clone appeared a few times. The chain employs TRBV2 and TRBJ2-1, with D tentatively TRBD1 (8 bases). The germline V and J ends were trimmed by 0 bases and 2 bases, with 11 bases remaining between them. The CDR3 length is 16 residues. In germline, CDR1 is SNHLY, CDR2 FYNNEI. The CDR3 nucleotides are TGTGCCAGCAGTGAAGCACAGGGGGGGGCCTACAATGAGCAGTTCTTC. It encodes CASSEAQGGAYNEQFF.

The V gene is TRBV6-5, the J gene TRBJ1-5; the match to TRBD1 covers 9 bases. Germline CDR1 reads MNHEY; CDR2 reads SVGAGI. The trim removed 4 bases at V and 3 bases at J, leaving 7 bases unmatched. This CDR3 region has 16 residues. For the CDR3, the DNA is TGTGCCAGCAGTTCCAGAGGACAGGGGCCCAATCAGCCCCAGCATTTT. Translated, it gives CASSSRGQGPNQPQHF.

The chain employs TRBV6-1 and TRBJ1-5, with D tentatively TRBD1 (6 bases). The germline V gene has CDR1 MNHNS and CDR2 SASEGT. This CDR3 region has 17 residues. V shed 4 bases and J shed 2 bases, with 18 bases lying between them. The CDR3 coding sequence is TGTGCCAGCAGTGGAATTCAGGGGTTGGGTGGCAATCAGCCCCAGCATTTT. It encodes CASSGIQGLGGNQPQHF.

This clone was found once. The chain is built from TRBV3-1 (or the pseudogene TRBV3-2) and TRBJ1-2; 8 bases align to TRBD1. From germline, CDR1 is LGHDT and CDR2 YNNKEL (reference sequence). The length of the CDR3 is 15 residues. Unmatched junction bases numbered 5, after V lost 0 bases and J lost 5 bases. The CDR3 sequence: CASSQEDRAKYGYTF. The CDR3 nucleotides read TGTGCCAGCAGCCAAGAGGACAGGGCAAAGTATGGCTACACCTTC.

This chain links TRBV18 with TRBJ2-1; a possible D gene is TRBD2 (6 bases). This CDR3 contains 12 residues. Germline CDR1 is KGHSH and CDR2 is LQKENI. V lost 2 bases and J 8 bases, leaving 7 bases between the germline ends. The CDR3 is CASSPGGHEQFF. CDR3 nucleotides: TGTGCCAGCTCACCAGGAGGGCATGAGCAGTTCTTC.

Here the CDR3 DNA reads TGTGCCAGTATTCGGACAGGGGCGTCCACTGAAGCTTTCTTT. Translated: CASIRTGASTEAFF. The rearrangement uses TRBV19 and TRBJ1-1, with 9 bases that match TRBD1. The CDR3 contains 14 residues. Germline trimming cut 7 bases from V and 4 bases from J; bases unmatched to any gene: 7. The germline CDR1 and CDR2 sequences are LNHDA and SQIVND (reference sequence).

J is TRBJ1-2 and V is TRBV10-1, with a tentative D call TRBD1 (6 bases). Trimming left V 6 bases short and J 3 bases short, with 26 bases between. Germline values: CDR1 WNHNN, CDR2 SYGVQD (reference sequence). The CDR3 covers 18 residues. In DNA form, the CDR3 reads TGCGCCAGCAGAGACTCTTCGACAGGTAGGCCCGACGACTATGGCTACACCTTC. It encodes CASRDSSTGRPDDYGYTF.

The chain couples TRBV2 to TRBJ1-2; no reliable D call. This CDR3 is built from 13 residues. From germline, CDR1 is SNHLY and CDR2 FYNNEI. Trimming left V 4 bases short and J 6 bases short, with 12 bases between. CDR3 loop: CASSGGPPDGYTF. CDR3 sequence (DNA): TGTGCCAGCAGTGGAGGGCCCCCGGATGGCTACACCTTC.